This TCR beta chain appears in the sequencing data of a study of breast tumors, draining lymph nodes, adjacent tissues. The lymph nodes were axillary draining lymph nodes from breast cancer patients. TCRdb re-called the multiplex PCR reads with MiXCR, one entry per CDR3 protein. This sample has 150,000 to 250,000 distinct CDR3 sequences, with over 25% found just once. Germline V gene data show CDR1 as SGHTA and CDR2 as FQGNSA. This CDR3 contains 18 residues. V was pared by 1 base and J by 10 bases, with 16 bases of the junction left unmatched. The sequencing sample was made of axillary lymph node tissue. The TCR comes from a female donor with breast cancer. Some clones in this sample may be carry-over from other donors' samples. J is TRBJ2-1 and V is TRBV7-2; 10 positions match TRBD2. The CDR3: CASSLVGSGRMNTGEQFF. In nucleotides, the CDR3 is TGTGCCAGCAGCTTAGTGGGTAGCGGGAGGATGAACACCGGGGAGCAGTTCTTC.